The sequence of this T cell receptor (beta chain) was determined in a study of human T cells and chemical hapten exposure. Overall study results and limits: DPC sensitization produced no change in TCRs with frequency above 1 in 1000.

Total RNA was isolated from whole blood that had not been fractionated. This CDR3 region has 13 residues. V was clipped by 3 bases and J by 3 bases, with 9 bases between them. Germline assignment: CDR1 PRHDT and CDR2 FYEKMQ (reference sequence). The table lists this clonotype with a few counts. The antigen is undetermined. TCRdb itself ran the 5' RACE reads through MiXCR, one entry per CDR3 protein. Altogether about 110,000 distinct CDR3 sequences are present, approximately 19% being singletons, with the ten largest covering 2.8%. V is TRBV13 and J is TRBJ2-7; D gene ambiguous. The TCR comes from a human donor in good health. CDR3 in DNA: TGTGCCAGCAGCTTTGGGAAGAGCTACGAGCAGTACTTC. This translates into CASSFGKSYEQYF.